The 6 T cell receptor beta chains listed next were all sequenced from one sample in a study of blood T cells in healthy people across ages. The second PCR ran 7 to 11 cycles with a sample-barcoded 5' primer and J-beta primers. One entry per CDR3 protein results from TCRdb running MiXCR on the 5' RACE reads. This sample carries about 1.1 million distinct CDR3 sequences, approximately 38% of them seen once, and the ten largest clones take roughly 13%. The specimen was blood. Every receptor here comes from a man between 18 and 29 years old in good health.

This clonotype appeared a few times. The gene calls are TRBV24-1 and TRBJ1-5; D call uncertain. This CDR3 is 14 amino acids long. The germline CDR1 and CDR2 sequences are KGHDR and SFDVKD. The germline V and J ends were trimmed by 4 bases and 2 bases, with 8 bases remaining between them. CDR3 DNA sequence: TGTGCCACCAGTGAAACAGATCGCAATCAGCCCCAGCATTTT. Its translation is CATSETDRNQPQHF.

This chain links TRBV4-2 with TRBJ2-2; TRBD2 matches at 12 bases. The V gene end was trimmed by 0 bases and the J gene end by 4 bases; junction bases not matched to a gene: 6. CDR1 LGHNA and CDR2 YNFKEQ come from the germline V gene. The CDR3 is 18 residues long. This CDR3 reads CASSQDPSGGAVTGELFF. The DNA of the CDR3 is TGTGCCAGCAGCCAAGACCCTAGCGGGGGGGCAGTCACCGGGGAGCTGTTTTTT.

The genes are TRBV7-2 and TRBJ2-3; 8 positions match TRBD1. The germline V gene encodes CDR1 SGHTA and CDR2 FQGNSA. With 5 bases clipped from V and 0 bases from J, the junction kept 7 bases outside the gene matches. This CDR3 is 16 amino acids long. CDR3 loop: CASSDPGGPSTDTQYF. In nucleotides, the CDR3 is TGTGCCAGCAGCGACCCAGGGGGCCCTAGCACAGATACGCAGTATTTT.

The chain recombines TRBV19 with TRBJ1-4; 7 bases are a match to TRBD1. CDR1 LNHDA and CDR2 SQIVND come from the germline V gene (reference sequence). V shed 5 bases, J shed 4 bases, and the junction held 7 bases outside the gene matches. The CDR3 consists of 15 residues. CDR3 DNA: TGTGCCAGTAGTCGCGCCGGGACAGATAATGAAAAACTGTTTTTT. It is translated as CASSRAGTDNEKLFF.

CDR3 sequence: CASTSETSGGPREQFF. CDR3 sequence (DNA): TGTGCCAGCACCTCTGAGACTAGCGGGGGCCCTCGTGAGCAGTTCTTC. The rearrangement uses TRBV12-3 or TRBV12-4 and TRBJ2-1, with 12 bases aligning to TRBD2. After removal of 7 bases from V and 9 bases from J, the junction contained 13 bases not matched to a gene. The CDR3 covers 16 residues.

The V call is TRBV20-1, the J call TRBJ1-3, with D perhaps matching TRBD1 (6 bases). CDR1 is DFQATT and CDR2 is SNEGSKA in the germline V gene (reference sequence). CDR3 size: 17 residues. Trimming shortened V by 5 bases and J by 0 bases, and 20 bases separated the two germline ends. The CDR3 DNA is TGCAGTGCTGCCGGGGGCGAGGGATTATACTCTGGAAACACCATATATTTT. It specifies CSAAGGEGLYSGNTIYF.